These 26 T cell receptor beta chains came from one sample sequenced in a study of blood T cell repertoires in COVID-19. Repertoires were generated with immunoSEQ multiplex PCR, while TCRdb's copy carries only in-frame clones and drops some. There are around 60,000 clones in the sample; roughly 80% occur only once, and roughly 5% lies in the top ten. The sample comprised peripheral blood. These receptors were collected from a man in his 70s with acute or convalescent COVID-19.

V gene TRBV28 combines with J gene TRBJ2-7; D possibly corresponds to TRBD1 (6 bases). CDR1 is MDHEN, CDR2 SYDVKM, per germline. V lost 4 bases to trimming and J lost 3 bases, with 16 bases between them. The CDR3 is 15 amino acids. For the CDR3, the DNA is TGTGCCAGCAGTTCAGCGGACAGTCTCGGCTACGAGCAGTACTTC. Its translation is CASSSADSLGYEQYF.

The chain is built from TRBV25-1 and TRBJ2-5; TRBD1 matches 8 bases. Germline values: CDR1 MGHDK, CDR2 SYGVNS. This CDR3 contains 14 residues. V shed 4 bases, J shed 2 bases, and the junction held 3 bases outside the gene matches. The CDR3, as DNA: TGTGCCAGCAGTGGACAGGGGCGACAAGAGACCCAGTACTTC. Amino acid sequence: CASSGQGRQETQYF.

The CDR3 spells CASSDESGVSPLHF. Here the CDR3 DNA reads TGTGCCAGCAGTGACGAGTCAGGGGTTTCACCCCTCCACTTT. V gene TRBV2 combines with J gene TRBJ1-6; D might be TRBD1 (6 bases). Germline CDR1 SNHLY, CDR2 FYNNEI. The germline V and J ends were trimmed by 3 bases and 9 bases, with 12 bases remaining between them. The CDR3 covers 14 residues.

In nucleotides, the CDR3 is TGCGCCAGCAGTAGGGACAGTTCCTATAATTCACCCCTCCACTTT. Translation: CASSRDSSYNSPLHF. This sequence joins TRBV5-1 and TRBJ1-6; TRBD1 matches 7 bases. CDR3 size: 15 residues. CDR1 is SGHRS, CDR2 YFSETQ, per germline. After removal of 5 bases from V and 1 base from J, the junction contained 3 bases not matched to a gene.

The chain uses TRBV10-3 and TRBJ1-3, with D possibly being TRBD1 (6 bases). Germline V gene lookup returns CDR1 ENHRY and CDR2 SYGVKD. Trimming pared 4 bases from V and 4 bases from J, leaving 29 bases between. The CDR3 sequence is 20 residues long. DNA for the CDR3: TGTGCCATCAGTGGGATAAACAGGGCCGGAACGCGTCTAGGAGGAAACACCATATATTTT. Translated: CAISGINRAGTRLGGNTIYF.

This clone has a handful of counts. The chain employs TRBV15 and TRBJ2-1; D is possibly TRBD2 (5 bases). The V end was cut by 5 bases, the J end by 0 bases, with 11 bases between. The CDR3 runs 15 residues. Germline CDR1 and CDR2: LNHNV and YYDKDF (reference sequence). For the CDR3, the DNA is TGTGCCACCAGCGGAAGCGGATTCTCCTACAATGAGCAGTTCTTC. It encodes CATSGSGFSYNEQFF.

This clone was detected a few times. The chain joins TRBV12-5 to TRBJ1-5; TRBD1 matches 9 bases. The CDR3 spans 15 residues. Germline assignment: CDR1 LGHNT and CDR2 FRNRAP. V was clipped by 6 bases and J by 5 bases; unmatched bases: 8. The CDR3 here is CASGRSRDRDQPQHF. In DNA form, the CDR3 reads TGTGCTAGTGGACGCTCCCGGGACAGGGATCAGCCCCAGCATTTT.

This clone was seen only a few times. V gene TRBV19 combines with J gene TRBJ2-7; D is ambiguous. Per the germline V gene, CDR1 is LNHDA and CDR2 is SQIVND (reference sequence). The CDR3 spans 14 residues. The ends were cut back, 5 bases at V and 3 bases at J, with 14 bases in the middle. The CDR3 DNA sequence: TGTGCCAGTAGTCCACCTGCAGGTAACTACGAGCAGTACTTC. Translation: CASSPPAGNYEQYF.

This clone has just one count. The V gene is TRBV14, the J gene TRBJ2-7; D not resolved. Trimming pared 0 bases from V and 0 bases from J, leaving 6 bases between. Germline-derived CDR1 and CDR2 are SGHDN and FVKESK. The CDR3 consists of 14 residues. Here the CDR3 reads CASSQETVSYEQYF. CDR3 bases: TGTGCCAGCAGCCAAGAAACAGTCTCCTACGAGCAGTACTTC.

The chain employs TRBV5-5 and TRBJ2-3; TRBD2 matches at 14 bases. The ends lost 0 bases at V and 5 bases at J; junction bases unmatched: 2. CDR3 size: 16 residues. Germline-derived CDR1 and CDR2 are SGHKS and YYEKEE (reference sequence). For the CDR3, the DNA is TGTGCCAGCAGCTTGGGGACTAGCGGGGGGCAAGATACGCAGTATTTT. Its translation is CASSLGTSGGQDTQYF.

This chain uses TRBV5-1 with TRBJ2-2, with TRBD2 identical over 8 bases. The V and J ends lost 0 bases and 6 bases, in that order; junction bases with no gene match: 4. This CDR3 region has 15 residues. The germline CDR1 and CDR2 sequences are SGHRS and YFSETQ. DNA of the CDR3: TGCGCCAGCAGCTTGGCCCGGGGGGGCCCCGGGGAGCTGTTTTTT. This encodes CASSLARGGPGELFF.

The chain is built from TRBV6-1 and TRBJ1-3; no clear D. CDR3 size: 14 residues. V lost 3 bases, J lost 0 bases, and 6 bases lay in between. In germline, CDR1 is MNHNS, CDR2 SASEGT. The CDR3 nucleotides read TGTGCCAGCAGTGATAGAAGCTCTGGAAACACCATATATTTT. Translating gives CASSDRSSGNTIYF.

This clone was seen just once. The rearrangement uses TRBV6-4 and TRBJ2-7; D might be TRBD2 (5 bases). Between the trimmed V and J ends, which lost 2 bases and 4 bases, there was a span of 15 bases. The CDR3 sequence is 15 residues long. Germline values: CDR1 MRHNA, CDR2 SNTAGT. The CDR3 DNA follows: TGTGCCAGCAGTGACAGGGCGGGCGATTGTTACGAGCAGTACTTC. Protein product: CASSDRAGDCYEQYF.

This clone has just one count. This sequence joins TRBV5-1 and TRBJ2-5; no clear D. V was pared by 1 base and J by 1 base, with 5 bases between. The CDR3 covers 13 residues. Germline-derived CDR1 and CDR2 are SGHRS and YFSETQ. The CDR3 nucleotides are TGCGCCAGCAGCTTGCCCAGCCAAGAGACCCAGTACTTC. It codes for CASSLPSQETQYF.

CDR3 amino acids: CASSGGITDYGYTF. In nucleotides, the CDR3 is TGTGCCAGCAGCGGGGGGATAACGGACTATGGCTACACCTTC. The rearrangement uses TRBV25-1 and TRBJ1-2; D might be TRBD1 (5 bases). CDR1 and CDR2 (germline): MGHDK, SYGVNS. V lost 6 bases to trimming and J lost 3 bases, with 14 bases between them. CDR3 size: 14 residues.

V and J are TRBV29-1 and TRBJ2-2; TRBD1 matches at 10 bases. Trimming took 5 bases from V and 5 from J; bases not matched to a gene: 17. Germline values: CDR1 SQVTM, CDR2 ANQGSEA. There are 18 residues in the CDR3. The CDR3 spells CSVSGIHMTGGLTGELFF. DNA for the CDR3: TGCAGCGTTTCGGGGATCCACATGACAGGGGGCCTTACCGGGGAGCTGTTTTTT.

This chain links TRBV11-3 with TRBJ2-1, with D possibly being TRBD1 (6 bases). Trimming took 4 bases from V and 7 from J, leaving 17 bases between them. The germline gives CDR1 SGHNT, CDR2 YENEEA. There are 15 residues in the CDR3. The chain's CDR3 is CASSSGHALGNEQFF. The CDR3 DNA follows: TGTGCCAGCAGCTCGGGACATGCCTTGGGGAATGAGCAGTTCTTC.

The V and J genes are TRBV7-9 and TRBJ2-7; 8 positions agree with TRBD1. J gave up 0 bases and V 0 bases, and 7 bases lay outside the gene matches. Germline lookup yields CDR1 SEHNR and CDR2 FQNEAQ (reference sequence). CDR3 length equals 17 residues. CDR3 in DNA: TGTGCCAGCAGCTTAGCGAGGGCAGGGGGCCTCTCCTACGAGCAGTACTTC. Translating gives CASSLARAGGLSYEQYF.

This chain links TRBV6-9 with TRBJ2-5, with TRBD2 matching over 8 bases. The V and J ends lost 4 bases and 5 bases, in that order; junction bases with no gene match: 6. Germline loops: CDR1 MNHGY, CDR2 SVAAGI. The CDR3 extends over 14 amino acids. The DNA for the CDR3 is TGTGCCAGCAGTTTGACTAGCGTGCGGGAGACCCAGTACTTC. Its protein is CASSLTSVRETQYF.

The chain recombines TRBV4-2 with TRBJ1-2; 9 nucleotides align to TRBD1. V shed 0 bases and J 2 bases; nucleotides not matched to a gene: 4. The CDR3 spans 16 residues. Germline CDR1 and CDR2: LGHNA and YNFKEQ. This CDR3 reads CASSQDHGTGNYGYTF. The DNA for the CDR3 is TGTGCCAGCAGCCAAGATCACGGGACAGGGAACTATGGCTACACCTTC.

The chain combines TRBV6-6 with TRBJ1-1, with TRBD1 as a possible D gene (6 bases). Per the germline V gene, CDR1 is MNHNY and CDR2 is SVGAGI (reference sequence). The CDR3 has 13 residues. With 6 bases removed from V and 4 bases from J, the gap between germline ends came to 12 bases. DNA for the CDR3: TGTGCCAGCAGCTTTACAGGGACCACTGAAGCTTTCTTT. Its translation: CASSFTGTTEAFF.

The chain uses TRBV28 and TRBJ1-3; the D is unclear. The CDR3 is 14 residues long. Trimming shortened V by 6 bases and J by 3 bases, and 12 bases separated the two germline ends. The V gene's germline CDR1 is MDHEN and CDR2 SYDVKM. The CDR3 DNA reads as TGTGCCAGCAGCCTCATCGGTAGTGGAAACACCATATATTTT. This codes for CASSLIGSGNTIYF.

This CDR3 reads CASSFKRGGYNEQFF. DNA of the CDR3: TGTGCCAGCAGTTTTAAGCGGGGGGGATACAATGAGCAGTTCTTC. The chain combines TRBV6-5 with TRBJ2-1; 10 nucleotides match TRBD2. This CDR3 is 15 amino acids long. Losses at the gene ends were 4 bases for V and 4 bases for J; bases not matched to a gene: 4. Germline-derived CDR1 and CDR2 are MNHEY and SVGAGI.

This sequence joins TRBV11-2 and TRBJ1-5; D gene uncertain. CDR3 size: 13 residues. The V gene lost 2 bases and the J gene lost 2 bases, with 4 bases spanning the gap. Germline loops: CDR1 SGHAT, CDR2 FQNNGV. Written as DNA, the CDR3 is TGTGCCAGCAGCTTATCCGGCAATCAGCCCCAGCATTTT. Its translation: CASSLSGNQPQHF.

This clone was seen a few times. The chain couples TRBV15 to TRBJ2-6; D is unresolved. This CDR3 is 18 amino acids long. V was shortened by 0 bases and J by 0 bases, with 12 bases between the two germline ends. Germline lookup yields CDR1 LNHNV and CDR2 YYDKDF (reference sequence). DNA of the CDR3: TGTGCCACCAGCAGAGATCTCGTCTTTTCCTCTGGGGCCAACGTCCTGACTTTC. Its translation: CATSRDLVFSSGANVLTF.

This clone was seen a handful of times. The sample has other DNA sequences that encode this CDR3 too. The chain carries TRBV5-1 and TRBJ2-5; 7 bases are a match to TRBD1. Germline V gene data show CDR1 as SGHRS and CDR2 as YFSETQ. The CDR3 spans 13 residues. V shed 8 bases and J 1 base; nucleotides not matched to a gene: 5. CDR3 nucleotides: TGCGCCAGTAGTTGGGACAGCCAAGAGACCCAGTACTTC. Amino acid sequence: CASSWDSQETQYF.